A single sample gave rise to the 13 T cell receptor beta chains below, sequenced in a study of blood T cells in healthy people across ages. Next came a second PCR, run for roughly 6 to 11 cycles, which used a sample-barcoded 5' primer along with a J-beta primer mix. TCRdb re-called the 5' RACE reads through MiXCR, storing one row per CDR3 protein. The table shows around 990,000 distinct CDR3 sequences, with more than 30% occurring only once. Sequences were obtained from blood. The receptors shown here come from a man between 18 and 35 years old in good health.

The chain links TRBV25-1 to TRBJ2-7; tentatively, D is TRBD1 or TRBD2 (5 bases each). Trimming took off 3 bases at V and 4 bases at J, with 19 bases between the two ends. The CDR3 covers 16 residues. The germline V gene has CDR1 MGHDK and CDR2 SYGVNS. Written as DNA, the CDR3 is TGTGCCAGCAGTGAGGCCCTCGGTCAGGGAGTTTACGAGCAGTACTTC. The encoded protein is CASSEALGQGVYEQYF.

The chain links TRBV30 to TRBJ1-2; D is undetermined. This CDR3 is 11 amino acids long. Germline V gene sequence: CDR1 GTSNPN, CDR2 SVGIG (reference sequence). Trimming removed 3 bases at V and 6 bases at J, with 8 bases between. The CDR3 DNA sequence: TGTGCCTGGAGAGGCACAGATGGCTACACCTTC. Amino acid sequence: CAWRGTDGYTF.

The CDR3 DNA sequence: TGCGCCAGCAGTGAAATAGGGGGGGATCAGCCCCAGCATTTT. Translating gives CASSEIGGDQPQHF. The chain is built from TRBV10-2 and TRBJ1-5, with TRBD1 as a possible D gene (6 bases). CDR3 length: 14 amino acids. Germline values: CDR1 WSHSY, CDR2 SAAADI. With 3 bases removed from V and 5 bases from J, the gap between germline ends came to 11 bases.

This clonotype has more than one count but fewer than ten. This sequence joins TRBV6-2 or TRBV6-3 and TRBJ2-7; the D is unclear. This CDR3 has 14 amino acids. The germline V gene has CDR1 MNHEY and CDR2 SVGEGT. V was cut by 2 bases and J by 2 bases, with 10 bases left in between. CDR3 sequence (DNA): TGTGCCAGCAGTTACGAGCCCCCGGCCTACGAGCAGTACTTC. This codes for CASSYEPPAYEQYF.

The chain is built from TRBV10-3 and TRBJ1-5; the D is unclear. The CDR3 covers 16 residues. Trimming removed 0 bases at V and 0 bases at J, with 9 bases between. Germline V lookup: CDR1 ENHRY, CDR2 SYGVKD. For the CDR3, the DNA is TGTGCCATCAGTGAGTCCGTGGAGTATAGCAATCAGCCCCAGCATTTT. Translating gives CAISESVEYSNQPQHF.

This clonotype was seen a few times. V gene TRBV7-2 combines with J gene TRBJ1-2; D is undetermined. The CDR3 runs to 15 residues. The V and J ends lost 5 bases and 7 bases respectively, with 20 bases between them. The V gene's germline CDR1 is SGHTA and CDR2 FQGNSA. For the CDR3, the DNA is TGTGCCAGCAGCCAAGACACGGCCGGGCTCACTGGCTACACCTTC. Translation: CASSQDTAGLTGYTF.

The rearrangement links TRBV4-3 to TRBJ1-5, with D uncertain. CDR1 and CDR2 (germline): LGHNA, YSLEER. The CDR3 has 14 amino acids. Deletions cut 4 bases from V and 5 bases from J, with 12 bases between. The DNA of the CDR3 is TGCGCCAGCAGCCCCCAACACACCGATCAGCCCCAGCATTTT. This translates into CASSPQHTDQPQHF.

There are many counts of this clonotype. The chain combines TRBV7-2 with TRBJ1-4; D unclear. V dropped 5 bases and J dropped 7 bases, with 14 bases sitting between them. This CDR3 region has 14 residues. CDR1 and CDR2 from the germline V gene are SGHTA and FQGNSA. The CDR3 DNA reads as TGTGCCAGCAGCGTGAGCCGGAACGGTGAAAAACTGTTTTTT. Translating gives CASSVSRNGEKLFF.

The chain employs TRBV6-2 or TRBV6-3 and TRBJ2-1; D is possibly TRBD2 (6 bases). CDR3 length equals 14 residues. V was cut by 4 bases and J by 7 bases, with 14 bases left in between. CDR1 and CDR2 from the germline V gene are MNHEY and SVGEGT. Written as DNA, the CDR3 is TGTGCCAGCAGTTCTGGGGGGTTTGGGAATGAGCAGTTCTTC. Translating gives CASSSGGFGNEQFF.

The rearrangement joins TRBV20-1 to TRBJ2-7; 9 bases match TRBD1. Germline V gives CDR1 DFQATT, CDR2 SNEGSKA (reference sequence). The CDR3 totals 13 residues. V shed 6 bases, J shed 0 bases, and the junction held 3 bases outside the gene matches. The CDR3 sequence is CSAGTGNSYEQYF. CDR3 bases: TGCAGTGCCGGGACAGGGAACTCCTACGAGCAGTACTTC.

On this clonotype: A much larger clone is a single base away; this may be a read error. The chain combines TRBV7-9 with TRBJ2-7; no clear D gene. Per the germline V gene, CDR1 is SEHNR and CDR2 is FQNEAQ (reference sequence). The CDR3 sequence is 14 residues long. The CDR3 sequence: CAGSLGPSSYEQYF. For the CDR3, the DNA is TGTGCCGGCAGCTTAGGGCCGAGCTCCTACGAGCAGTACTTC.

In DNA form, the CDR3 reads TGCAGCGGGAGGGCAGGGGATGGTGTGAACACTGAAGCTTTCTTT. It codes for CSGRAGDGVNTEAFF. The chain is built from TRBV29-1 and TRBJ1-1; D is possibly TRBD1 (6 bases). V was cut by 7 bases and J by 0 bases, with 18 bases left in between. The CDR3 consists of 15 residues. Per germline, CDR1 SQVTM and CDR2 ANQGSEA. Combining the CDR3 with reference TRBV29-1 and TRBJ1-1 gives the whole variable domain SAVISQKPSRDICQRGTSLTIQCQVDSQVTMMFWYRQQPGQSLTLIATANQGSEATYESGFVIDKFPISRPNLTFSTLTVSNMSPEDSSIYLCSGRAGDGVNTEAFFGQGTRLTVV.

This clonotype was seen once. The chain couples TRBV7-6 to TRBJ2-7; D is ambiguous. This CDR3 comprises 14 residues. Trimming shortened V by 1 base and J by 3 bases, and 10 bases separated the two germline ends. The germline V gene encodes CDR1 SGHVS and CDR2 FNYEAQ. The CDR3: CASSLGPGHYEQYF. CDR3 DNA: TGTGCCAGCAGCTTAGGACCAGGTCACTACGAGCAGTACTTC. The whole variable domain, remainder taken from reference TRBV7-6 and TRBJ2-7, is GAGVSQSPRYKVTKRGQDVALRCDPISGHVSLYWYRQALGQGPEFLTYFNYEAQQDKSGLPNDRFSAERPEGSISTLTIQRTEQRDSAMYRCASSLGPGHYEQYFGPGTRLTVT.